This is a list of T cell receptor beta chains from one sample in a study of T cell repertoires in cytomegalovirus infection. TCRdb called the reads again in MiXCR, with one record for every CDR3 protein. The data hold some 600,000 distinct CDR3 sequences, with 20% to 25% observed a single time. The sample was CD8+ T cells from PBMCs. These receptors all come from a human donor in good health (CMV status not recorded). Some clones in this sample may be carry-over from other donors' samples. The CDR3 runs from the conserved cysteine through the conserved F or W. Each record gives: J gene, clone size, V gene, D gene, CDR3 DNA, CDR3 protein. A D gene is named only where the DNA matches it firmly. Clone size is shown for a subset of rows, as once, few, many or a class of expanded clone.

TRBJ1-2 many TRBV7-2 - TGTGCCAGCAGCTTAAAAGCGGGCAGGGACTATGGCTACACCTTC CASSLKAGRDYGYTF
TRBJ2-5 many TRBV7-2 - TGTGCCAGCAGACTTAACGGGGGTTTAGAGACCCAGTACTTC CASRLNGGLETQYF
TRBJ2-1 - TRBV20-1 TRBD2 TGCAGTGCCACCGGGACTAGCGGGGGACCCTTTGACGATGAGCAGTTCTTC CSATGTSGGPFDDEQFF
TRBJ2-2 few TRBV20-1 TRBD2 TGCAGTGCTGGCCGGGACTACGGCACCGGGGAGCTGTTTTTT CSAGRDYGTGELFF
TRBJ1-1 - TRBV20-1 - TGCAGTGCTAGGAAAGCTTTCTTT CSARKAFF
TRBJ2-7 - TRBV7-9 - TGTGCCAGCAGCCTTCGGCTAGACGAGCAGTACTTC CASSLRLDEQYF
TRBJ2-2 many TRBV28 - TGTGCCAGCAGTCCCGGGGGCCCGAACACCGGGGAGCTGTTTTTT CASSPGGPNTGELFF
TRBJ2-1 once TRBV7-6 - TGTGCCAGCAGCGCAGACAGGAGCTCCTACAATGATCAGTTCTTC CASSADRSSYNDQFF
TRBJ2-2 - TRBV4-1 - TGCGCCAGCAGCCAAGAGCCGGGGGCCATCGTCGGGGAGCTGTTTTTT CASSQEPGAIVGELFF
TRBJ2-1 few TRBV29-1 TRBD2 TGCAGCGGGAGAGCGGGGTCGTACAATGAGCAGTTCTTC CSGRAGSYNEQFF
TRBJ2-7 few TRBV7-6 TRBD1 TGTGCCAGCAGCTCAGCTGGACAGGGGGTTTACGAGCAGTACTTC CASSSAGQGVYEQYF
TRBJ2-4 - TRBV7-2 - TGTGCCAGCAGCTTAATTCTGGGGGCTTCCAAAAACATTCAGTACTTC CASSLILGASKNIQYF
TRBJ2-1 - TRBV2 - TGTGCCAGCACCAGGGGCGATACTATTCTTGAGCAGTTCTTC CASTRGDTILEQFF
TRBJ1-2 - TRBV5-5 - TGTGCCAGCAGCTTCGTTGAGCCAGCACAATCTACCTATGGCTACACCTTC CASSFVEPAQSTYGYTF
TRBJ1-2 - TRBV6-4 - TGTGCCAGCAGGGGACTCAACTATGGCTACACCTTC CASRGLNYGYTF
TRBJ2-7 - TRBV14 - TGTGCCAGCAGCCCGAGTCACGAGCAGTACTTC CASSPSHEQYF
TRBJ1-2 - TRBV29-1 - TGCAGCGTTGCACAGGCCCGATACACCTTC CSVAQARYTF
TRBJ2-5 - TRBV28 - TGTGCCAGCAGCTATGAGGGACCCGTGGGGGAGACCCAGTACTTC CASSYEGPVGETQYF
TRBJ1-4 many TRBV7-6 - TGTGCCAGCAGCTTAAGGTGGGGGGAGATTGGCGAAAAACTGTTTTTT CASSLRWGEIGEKLFF
TRBJ2-6 few TRBV5-5 - TGTGCCAGCAGCTTGGAGCTCTCTGGGGCCAACGTCCTGACTTTC CASSLELSGANVLTF
TRBJ2-7 - TRBV6-2/TRBV6-3 TRBD2 TGTGCCAGCAGCGGACTAGCGGGGAGCAACGAGCAGTACTTC CASSGLAGSNEQYF
TRBJ2-1 few TRBV4-1 TRBD2 TGCGCCAGCAGCAGGACTAGCGGGGAGTACAATGAGCAGTTCTTC CASSRTSGEYNEQFF
TRBJ2-6 many TRBV7-8 - TGTGCCAGCAGCTTACGACATGGTCCCGGGGCCAACGTCCTGACTTTC CASSLRHGPGANVLTF
TRBJ2-2 many TRBV12-3/TRBV12-4 TRBD2 TGTGCCAGCAGATCTACTTGGGTAGCGGGGTTCGCGAACACCGGGGAGCTGTTTTTT CASRSTWVAGFANTGELFF
TRBJ2-1 many TRBV7-8 - TGTGCCAGCAGCTGGAACCTTCAACCCTACAATGAGCAGTTCTTC CASSWNLQPYNEQFF
TRBJ1-4 - TRBV19 - TGTGCCAGTTCCCTCCTCGGCCGGACTGAAAAACTGTTTTTT CASSLLGRTEKLFF
TRBJ1-4 few TRBV12-3/TRBV12-4 - TGTGCCAGCGTCCTCGGACTTTCTAATGAAAAACTGTTTTTT CASVLGLSNEKLFF
TRBJ1-2 - TRBV12-3/TRBV12-4 - TGTGCCAGCAGTTTAGTCCATGGGCACTATGGCTACACCTTC CASSLVHGHYGYTF
TRBJ1-4 - TRBV20-1 - TGCAGTGCTTGGGAAGAGGGCTCAACTAATGAAAAACTGTTTTTT CSAWEEGSTNEKLFF
TRBJ2-1 few TRBV6-6 - TGTGCCAGCAAAACAGGGTCGGGTGAGCAGTTCTTC CASKTGSGEQFF
TRBJ2-2 many TRBV27 - TGTGCCAGCAGCGCCGGGACGTCCACCGGGGAGCTGTTTTTT CASSAGTSTGELFF
TRBJ1-1 - TRBV29-1 - TGCAGCGTTCCGGCCGGGGGGCTTACTGAAGCTTTCTTT CSVPAGGLTEAFF
TRBJ2-7 - TRBV7-9 - TGTGCCAGCAGCTTAGTTGAGAACTACGAGCAGTACTTC CASSLVENYEQYF
TRBJ2-7 few TRBV7-9 - TGTGCCAGCAGCCACAATAGAGACAGAGACCCCTACGAGCAGTACTTC CASSHNRDRDPYEQYF
TRBJ2-1 - TRBV27 - TGTGCCAGCAGTTTGTGGGGGAGTGAGCAGTTCTTC CASSLWGSEQFF
TRBJ2-2 - TRBV2 - TGTGCCAGCAGTGAAGCCCGGTACAGGGCCCACACCGGGGCGCTGTTTTTT CASSEARYRAHTGALFF
TRBJ1-1 many TRBV7-8 TRBD1 TGTGCCAGCAGCGAGGGGACCGGGACAGAGAACACTGAAGCTTTCTTT CASSEGTGTENTEAFF
TRBJ1-4 - TRBV2 - TGTGCCAGCAGTCGGGACACCCTTGGAATTCGGCTGTTTTTT CASSRDTLGIRLFF
TRBJ2-1 few TRBV4-2 TRBD2 TGTGCCAGCAGCCAAGACCAGCGGGGCTTCTCCTACAATGAGCAGTTCTTC CASSQDQRGFSYNEQFF
TRBJ1-1 - TRBV6-8 - TGTGCCAGCAGTTACTCCTACCTCAAAGTCCGGGAGGGGAACACTGAAGCTTTCTTT CASSYSYLKVREGNTEAFF
TRBJ2-3 many TRBV12-3/TRBV12-4 TRBD1 TGTGCCAGCAGTTCCGGGACAGCTCCAGATACGCAGTATTTT CASSSGTAPDTQYF
TRBJ1-1 few TRBV28 - TGTGCCAGCAGTTCGGCACAGGTTTTGAACACTGAAGCTTTCTTT CASSSAQVLNTEAFF
TRBJ1-2 many TRBV6-6 - TGTGCCAGCAGTTACTCGAAGTGGACCGGGCTGAACTATGGCTACACCTTC CASSYSKWTGLNYGYTF
TRBJ2-1 few TRBV7-9 - TGTGCCAGCAGCTGGGAGCAGTTCTTC CASSWEQFF
TRBJ2-7 many TRBV7-8 - TGTGCCAGCATGTCGCCGGGCGACTACGAGCAGTACTTC CASMSPGDYEQYF
TRBJ1-2 - TRBV6-5 - TGTGCCAGCAGTACCTCGGGGGCAGGCCCTTCGTCTGGCTACACCTTC CASSTSGAGPSSGYTF
TRBJ2-1 - TRBV25-1 - TGTGCCAGCAGTGGCGACAGGTTCTACAATGAGCAGTTCTTC CASSGDRFYNEQFF
TRBJ2-7 - TRBV14 TRBD1 TGTGCCAGCAGCCAACCCGGGACAGGATCCTACGAGCAGTACTTC CASSQPGTGSYEQYF
TRBJ2-5 once TRBV25-1 - TGTGCCAACAGTGGGCAGGGGCAAGAGACCCAGTACTTC CANSGQGQETQYF
TRBJ2-2 - TRBV12-3/TRBV12-4 TRBD2 TGTGCCAGCACCAACCAACGCCTAGCGGGGGGGATCGGGGAGCTGTTTTTT CASTNQRLAGGIGELFF
TRBJ1-4 few TRBV6-2/TRBV6-3 TRBD1 TGTGCCAGCAGTTACCCGGGACAGATGGATGAAAAACTGTTTTTT CASSYPGQMDEKLFF
TRBJ2-1 few TRBV20-1 TRBD2 TGCAGTGCTAGAGATCGGCGGGGGGGCCTGACGAGTGAGCAGTTCTTC CSARDRRGGLTSEQFF
TRBJ1-5 many TRBV7-9 TRBD1 TGTGCCAGCAGAGGGACAGCTAGCAATCAGCCCCAGCATTTT CASRGTASNQPQHF
TRBJ2-1 few TRBV7-6 - TGTGCCAGCAGCCCACCGGGACCCTGGAATGAGCAGTTCTTC CASSPPGPWNEQFF